This T cell receptor (beta chain) came from a study of STAT5B mutations in CD4+ large granular lymphocyte leukemia. Whole-study results and caveats: Patient CD4-sorted repertoires stayed more clonal than healthy ones after leukemic-clone removal. Without HLA matching, higher CD4+ than CD8+ T-LGLL clonality could reflect small sample size. Top patient clones used TRBV06 genes more often: 8/27 versus 2/35 in controls.

This clone came up once. The antigen is not known. Looked up from germline, CDR1 is SGHKS and CDR2 is YYEKEE (reference sequence). J gave up 5 bases and V 1 base, and 5 bases lay outside the gene matches. The CDR3 has 14 amino acids. Only in-frame clones appear in the TCRdb table, and some are missing; sequencing was by immunoSEQ multiplex PCR. Of more than 20,000 clones listed, approximately 81% are singletons. Healthy controls were blood donor buffy coats. This chain joins TRBV5-5 and TRBJ2-5; 7 bases are a match to TRBD1. The clonotype was recovered from a human donor in good health. Specimen: CD4+ T cells from blood buffy coats. DNA for the CDR3: TGTGCCAGCAGCTTGAGGGCAGGGGGTGAGACCCAGTACTTC. Amino acid sequence: CASSLRAGGETQYF. Based on the CDR3 plus reference TRBV5-5 and TRBJ2-5, the full variable domain is DAGVTQSPTHLIKTRGQQVTLRCSPISGHKSVSWYQQVLGQGPQFIFQYYEKEERGRGNFPDRFSARQFPNYSSELNVNALLLGDSALYLCASSLRAGGETQYFGPGTRLLVL.